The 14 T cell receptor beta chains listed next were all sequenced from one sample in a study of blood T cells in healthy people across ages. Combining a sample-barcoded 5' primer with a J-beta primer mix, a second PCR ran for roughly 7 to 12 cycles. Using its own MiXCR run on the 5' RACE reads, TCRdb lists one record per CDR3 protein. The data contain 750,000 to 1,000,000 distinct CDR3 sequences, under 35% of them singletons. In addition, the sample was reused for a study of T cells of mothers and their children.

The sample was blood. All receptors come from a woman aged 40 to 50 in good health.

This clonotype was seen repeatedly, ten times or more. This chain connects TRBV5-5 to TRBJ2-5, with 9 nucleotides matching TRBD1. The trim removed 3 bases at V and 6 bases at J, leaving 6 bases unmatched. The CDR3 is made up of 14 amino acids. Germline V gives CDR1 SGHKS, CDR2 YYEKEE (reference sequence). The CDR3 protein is CASSSWDREKTQYF. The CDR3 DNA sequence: TGTGCCAGCAGCTCTTGGGACAGGGAGAAGACCCAGTACTTC.

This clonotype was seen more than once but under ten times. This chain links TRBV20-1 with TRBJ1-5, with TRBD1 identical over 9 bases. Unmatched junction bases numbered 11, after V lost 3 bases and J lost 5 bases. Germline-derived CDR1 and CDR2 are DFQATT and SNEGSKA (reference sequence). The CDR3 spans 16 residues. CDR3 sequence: CSARTDRDRVYQPQHF. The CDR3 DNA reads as TGCAGTGCTAGGACAGACCGGGACAGGGTCTATCAGCCCCAGCATTTT.

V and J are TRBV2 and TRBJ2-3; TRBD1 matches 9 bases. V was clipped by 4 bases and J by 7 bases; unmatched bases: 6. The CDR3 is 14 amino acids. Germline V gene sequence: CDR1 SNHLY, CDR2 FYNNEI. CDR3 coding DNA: TGTGCCAGCAGTGCCGTGGGACAGGGAAATACGCAGTATTTT. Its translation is CASSAVGQGNTQYF.

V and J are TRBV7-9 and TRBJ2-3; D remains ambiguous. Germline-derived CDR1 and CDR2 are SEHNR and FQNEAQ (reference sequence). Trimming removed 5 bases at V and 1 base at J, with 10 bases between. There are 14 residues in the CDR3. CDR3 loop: CASSLPLGTDTQYF. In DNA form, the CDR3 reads TGTGCCAGCAGCCTCCCCTTAGGCACAGATACGCAGTATTTT.

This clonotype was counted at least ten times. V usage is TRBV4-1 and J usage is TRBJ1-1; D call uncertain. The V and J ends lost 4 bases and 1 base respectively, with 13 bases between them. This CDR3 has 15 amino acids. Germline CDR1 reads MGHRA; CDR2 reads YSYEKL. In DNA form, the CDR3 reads TGCGCCAGCAGCCGTCAGGAGGCCTCGAACACTGAAGCTTTCTTT. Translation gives CASSRQEASNTEAFF.

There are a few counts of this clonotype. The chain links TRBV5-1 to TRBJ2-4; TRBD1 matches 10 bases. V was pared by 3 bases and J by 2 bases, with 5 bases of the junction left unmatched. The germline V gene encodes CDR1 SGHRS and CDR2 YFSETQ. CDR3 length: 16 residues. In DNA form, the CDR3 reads TGCGCCAGCAGCTCCCGGACAGGGGGAACCAAAAACATTCAGTACTTC. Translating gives CASSSRTGGTKNIQYF.

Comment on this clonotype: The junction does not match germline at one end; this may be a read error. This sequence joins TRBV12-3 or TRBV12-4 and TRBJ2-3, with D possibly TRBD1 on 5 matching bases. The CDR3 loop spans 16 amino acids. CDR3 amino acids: CASSLNRRVSADTQYF. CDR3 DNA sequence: TGTGCCAGCAGTTTGAACAGGAGAGTGAGCGCAGATACGCAATATTTT.

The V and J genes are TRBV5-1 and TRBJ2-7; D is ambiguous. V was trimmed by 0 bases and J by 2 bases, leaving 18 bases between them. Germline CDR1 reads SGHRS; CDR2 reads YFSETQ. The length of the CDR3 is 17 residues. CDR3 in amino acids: CASSLESRLPATYEQYF. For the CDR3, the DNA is TGCGCCAGCAGCTTGGAAAGTCGGCTCCCGGCAACCTACGAGCAGTACTTC.

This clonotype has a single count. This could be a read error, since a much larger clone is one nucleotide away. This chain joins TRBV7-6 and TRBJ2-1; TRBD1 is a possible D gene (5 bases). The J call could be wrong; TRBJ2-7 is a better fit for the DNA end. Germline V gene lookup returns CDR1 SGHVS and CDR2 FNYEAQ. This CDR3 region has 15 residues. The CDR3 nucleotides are TGTGCCAGCAGCCCAAACTTCAGGGTTTACAATGAGCAGTACTTC. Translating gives CASSPNFRVYNEQYF.

For the CDR3, the DNA is TGCAGCGCTAGACAGGGGGCGAGGAACACTGAAGCTTTCTTT. Protein: CSARQGARNTEAFF. The J gene is TRBJ1-1, the V gene TRBV29-1, with 10 bases aligning to TRBD1. CDR3 length: 14 residues. V lost 7 bases and J lost 1; bases outside the gene matches: 6. Germline-derived CDR1 and CDR2 are SQVTM and ANQGSEA.

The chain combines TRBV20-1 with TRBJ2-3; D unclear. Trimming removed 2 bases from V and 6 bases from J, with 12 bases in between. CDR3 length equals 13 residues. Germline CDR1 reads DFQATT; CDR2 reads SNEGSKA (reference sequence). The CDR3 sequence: CSARSPGPDTQYF. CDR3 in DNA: TGCAGTGCTAGATCCCCTGGGCCGGATACGCAGTATTTT.

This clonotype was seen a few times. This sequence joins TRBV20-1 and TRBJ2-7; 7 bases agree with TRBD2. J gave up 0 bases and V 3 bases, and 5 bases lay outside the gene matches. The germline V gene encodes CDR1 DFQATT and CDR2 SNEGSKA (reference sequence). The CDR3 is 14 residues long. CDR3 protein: CSARAGRVSYEQYF. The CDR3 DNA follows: TGCAGTGCTAGGGCAGGGAGGGTCTCCTACGAGCAGTACTTC.

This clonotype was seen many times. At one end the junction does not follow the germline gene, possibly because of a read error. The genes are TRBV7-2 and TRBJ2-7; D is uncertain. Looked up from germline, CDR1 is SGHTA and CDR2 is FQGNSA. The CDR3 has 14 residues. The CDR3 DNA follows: TGTGCCAGCAGCCCCCAGATGGGGTCCTCCGAGCAGTACTTC. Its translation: CASSPQMGSSEQYF. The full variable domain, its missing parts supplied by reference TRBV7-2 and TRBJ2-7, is GAGVSQSPSNKVTEKGKDVELRCDPISGHTALYWYRQSLGQGLEFLIYFQGNSAPDKSGLPSDRFSAERTGGSVSTLTIQRTQQEDSAVYLCASSPQMGSSEQYFGPGTRLTVT.

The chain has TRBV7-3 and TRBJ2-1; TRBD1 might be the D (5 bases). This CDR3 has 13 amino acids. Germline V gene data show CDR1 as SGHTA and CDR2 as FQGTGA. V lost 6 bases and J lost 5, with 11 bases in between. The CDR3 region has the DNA TGTGCCAGCAGTTACCTCAGGGACAATGAGCAGTTCTTC. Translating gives CASSYLRDNEQFF.